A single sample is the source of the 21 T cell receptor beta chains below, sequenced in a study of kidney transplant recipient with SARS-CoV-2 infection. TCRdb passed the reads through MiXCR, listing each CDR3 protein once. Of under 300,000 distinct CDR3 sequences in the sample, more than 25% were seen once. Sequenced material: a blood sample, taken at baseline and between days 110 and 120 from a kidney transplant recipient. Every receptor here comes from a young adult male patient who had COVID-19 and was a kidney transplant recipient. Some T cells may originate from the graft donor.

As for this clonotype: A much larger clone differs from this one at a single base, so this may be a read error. DNA of the CDR3: TGCGTCAGCGGATTGAGAGGGCTGAACACTGAAGCTTTCTTT. Translating gives CVSGLRGLNTEAFF. The chain employs TRBV23-1 and TRBJ1-1; D unclear. Being an ORF, TRBV23-1 has a function that is uncertain. The CDR3 contains 14 residues.

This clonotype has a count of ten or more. For the CDR3, the DNA is TGTGCCAGTAGTATGCTGAAGACAAATCGAAAGACCTATGGCTACACCTTC. The encoded protein is CASSMLKTNRKTYGYTF. The chain joins TRBV19 to TRBJ1-2; D unresolved. V gave up 3 bases and J gave up 4 bases, with 21 bases separating them. Germline lookup yields CDR1 LNHDA and CDR2 SQIVND (reference sequence). CDR3 size: 17 residues. Together with reference TRBV19 and TRBJ1-2, the CDR3 gives the full variable domain: DGGITQSPKYLFRKEGQNVTLSCEQNLNHDAMYWYRQDPGQGLRLIYYSQIVNDFQKGDIAEGYSVSREKKESFPLTVTSAQKNPTAFYLCASSMLKTNRKTYGYTFGSGTRLTVV.

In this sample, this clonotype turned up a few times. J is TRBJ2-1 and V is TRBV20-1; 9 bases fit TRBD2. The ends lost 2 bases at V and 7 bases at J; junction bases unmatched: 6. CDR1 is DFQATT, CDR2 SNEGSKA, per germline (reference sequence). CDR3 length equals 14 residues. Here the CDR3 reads CSARISGRGNEQFF. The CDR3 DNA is TGCAGTGCTAGAATTAGCGGGAGAGGAAATGAGCAGTTCTTC.

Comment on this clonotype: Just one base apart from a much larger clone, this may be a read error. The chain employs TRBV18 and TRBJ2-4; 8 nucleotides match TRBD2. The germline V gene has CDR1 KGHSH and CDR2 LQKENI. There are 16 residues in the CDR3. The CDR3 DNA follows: TGTGCCAGCTCACCACCAAGCGGGAGTAGGGCCTACGAGCAGTGCTTC. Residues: CASSPPSGSRAYEQCF.

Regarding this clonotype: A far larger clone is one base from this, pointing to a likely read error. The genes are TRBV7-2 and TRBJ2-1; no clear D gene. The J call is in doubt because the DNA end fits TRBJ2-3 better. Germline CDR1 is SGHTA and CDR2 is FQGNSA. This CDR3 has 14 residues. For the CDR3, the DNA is TGTGCCAGCAGCTTACGCGGCTTCACAGATGCGCAGTATTTT. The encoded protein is CASSLRGFTDAQYF.

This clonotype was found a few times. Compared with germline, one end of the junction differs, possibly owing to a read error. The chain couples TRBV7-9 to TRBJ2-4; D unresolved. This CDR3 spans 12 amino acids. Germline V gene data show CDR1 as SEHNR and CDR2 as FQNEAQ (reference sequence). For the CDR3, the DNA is TGTGCCAGCAGCTTAAGTCTGTCGGCATATTTCTTC. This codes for CASSLSLSAYFF.

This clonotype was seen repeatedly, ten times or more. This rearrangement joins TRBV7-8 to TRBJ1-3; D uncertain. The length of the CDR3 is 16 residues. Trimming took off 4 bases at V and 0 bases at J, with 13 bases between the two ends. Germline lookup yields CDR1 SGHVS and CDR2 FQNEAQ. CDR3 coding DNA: TGTGCCAGCAGCTATATGGGGTCCGTCTCTGGAAACACCATATATTTT. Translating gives CASSYMGSVSGNTIYF.

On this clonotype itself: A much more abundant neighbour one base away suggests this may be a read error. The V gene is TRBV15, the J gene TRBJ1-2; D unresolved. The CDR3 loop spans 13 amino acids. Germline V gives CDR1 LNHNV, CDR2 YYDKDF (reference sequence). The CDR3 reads CATSRETNYGCTF. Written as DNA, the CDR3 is TGTGCCACCAGCAGGGAGACAAACTATGGCTGCACCTTC. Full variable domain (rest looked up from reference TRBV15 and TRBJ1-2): DAMVIQNPRYQVTQFGKPVTLSCSQTLNHNVMYWYQQKSSQAPKLLFHYYDKDFNNEADTPDNFQSRRPNTSFCFLDIRSPGLGDTAMYLCATSRETNYGCTFGSGTRLTVV.

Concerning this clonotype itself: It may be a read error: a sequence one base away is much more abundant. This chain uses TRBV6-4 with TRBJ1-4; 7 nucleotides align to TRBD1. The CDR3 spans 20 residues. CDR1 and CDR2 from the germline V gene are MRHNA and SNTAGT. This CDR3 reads CASSDFHRDRLVATNEKLLF. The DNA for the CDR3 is TGTGCCAGCAGTGACTTCCACCGGGACAGACTAGTTGCAACTAATGAAAAACTGCTTTTT.

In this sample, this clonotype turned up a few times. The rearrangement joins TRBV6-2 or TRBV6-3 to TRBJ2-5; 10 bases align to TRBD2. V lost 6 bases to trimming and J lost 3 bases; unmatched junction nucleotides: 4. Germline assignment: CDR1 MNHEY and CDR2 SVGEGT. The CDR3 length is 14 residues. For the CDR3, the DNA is TGTGCCAGCAGCCCTAGCGGGAGAAAAGAGACCCAGTACTTC. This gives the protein CASSPSGRKETQYF.

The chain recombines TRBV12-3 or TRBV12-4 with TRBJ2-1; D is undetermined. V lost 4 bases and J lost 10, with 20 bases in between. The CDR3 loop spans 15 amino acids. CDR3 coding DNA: TGTGCCAGCAGTTCCGTCTTAGACCAGCCAGACGAGCAGTTCTTC. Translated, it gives CASSSVLDQPDEQFF.

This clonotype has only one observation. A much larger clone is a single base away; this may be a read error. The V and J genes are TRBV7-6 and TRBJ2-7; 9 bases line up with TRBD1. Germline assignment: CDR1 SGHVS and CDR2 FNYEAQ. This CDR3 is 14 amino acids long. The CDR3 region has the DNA TGTGCCAGCAGTTCAAACAGGGGGCAGGACGAGAAGTACTTC. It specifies CASSSNRGQDEKYF.

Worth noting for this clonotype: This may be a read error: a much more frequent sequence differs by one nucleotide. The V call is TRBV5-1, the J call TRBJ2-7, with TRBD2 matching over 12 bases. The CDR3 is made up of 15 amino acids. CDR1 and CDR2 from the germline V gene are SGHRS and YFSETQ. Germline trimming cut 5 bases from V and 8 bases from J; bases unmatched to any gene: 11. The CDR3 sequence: CASRPLAGGPYKQYF. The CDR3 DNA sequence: TGCGCCAGCAGACCGCTAGCGGGAGGGCCGTACAAGCAGTACTTC.

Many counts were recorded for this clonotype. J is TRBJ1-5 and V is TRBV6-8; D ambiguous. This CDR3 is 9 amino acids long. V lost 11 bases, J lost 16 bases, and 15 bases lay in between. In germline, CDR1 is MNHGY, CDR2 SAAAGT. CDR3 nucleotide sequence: TGTGCCGACCTGGCAGCCCCACATTTT. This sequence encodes CADLAAPHF.

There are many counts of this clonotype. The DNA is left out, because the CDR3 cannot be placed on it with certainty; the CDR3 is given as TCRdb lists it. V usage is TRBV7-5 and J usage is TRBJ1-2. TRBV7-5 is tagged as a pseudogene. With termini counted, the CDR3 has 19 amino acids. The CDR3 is CISVPENRYEVGKTYGYTF.

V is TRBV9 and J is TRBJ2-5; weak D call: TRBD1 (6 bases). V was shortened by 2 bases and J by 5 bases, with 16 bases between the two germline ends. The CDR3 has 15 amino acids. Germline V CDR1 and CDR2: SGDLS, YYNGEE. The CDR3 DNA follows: TGTGCCAGCAGCGTGGCCGGGACACCTGGGGAGACCCAGTACTTC. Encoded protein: CASSVAGTPGETQYF. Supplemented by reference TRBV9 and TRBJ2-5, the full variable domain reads DSGVTQTPKHLITATGQRVTLRCSPRSGDLSVYWYQQSLDQGLQFLIQYYNGEERAKGNILERFSAQQFPDLHSELNLSSLELGDSALYFCASSVAGTPGETQYFGPGTRLLVL.

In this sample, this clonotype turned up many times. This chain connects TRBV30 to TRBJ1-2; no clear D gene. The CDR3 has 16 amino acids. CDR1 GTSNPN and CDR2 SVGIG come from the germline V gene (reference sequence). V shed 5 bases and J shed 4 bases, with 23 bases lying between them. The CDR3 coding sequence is TGTGCCTGGCAGACCGAGCGTTATAGAAAGACCTATGGCTACACCTTC. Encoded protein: CAWQTERYRKTYGYTF.

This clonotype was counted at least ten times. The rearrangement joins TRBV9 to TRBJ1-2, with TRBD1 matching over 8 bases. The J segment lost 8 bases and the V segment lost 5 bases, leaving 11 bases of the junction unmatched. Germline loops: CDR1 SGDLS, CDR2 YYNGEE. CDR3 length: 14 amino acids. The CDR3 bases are TGTGCCAGCAGAGAATCCCCCGGGACAGGAGGCTACACCTTC. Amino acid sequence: CASRESPGTGGYTF.

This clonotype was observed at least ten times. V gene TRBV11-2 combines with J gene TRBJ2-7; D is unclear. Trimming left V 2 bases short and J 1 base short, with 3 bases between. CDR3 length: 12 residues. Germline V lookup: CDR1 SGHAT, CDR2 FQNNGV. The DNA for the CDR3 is TGTGCCAGCAGCTTAAATTCCTACGAGCAGTACTTC. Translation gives CASSLNSYEQYF.

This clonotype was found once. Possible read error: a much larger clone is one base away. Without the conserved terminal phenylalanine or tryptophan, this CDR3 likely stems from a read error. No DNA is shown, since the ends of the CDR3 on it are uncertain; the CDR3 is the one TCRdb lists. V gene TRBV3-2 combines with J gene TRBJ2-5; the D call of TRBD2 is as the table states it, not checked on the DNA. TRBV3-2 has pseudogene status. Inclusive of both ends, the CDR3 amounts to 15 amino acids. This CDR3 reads CASSPSVAFGETQYL.

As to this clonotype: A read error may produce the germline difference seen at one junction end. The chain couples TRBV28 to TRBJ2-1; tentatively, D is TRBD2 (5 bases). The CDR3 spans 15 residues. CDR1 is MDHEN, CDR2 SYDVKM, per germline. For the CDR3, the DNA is TGTGCCAACAGTTTAATCAGTAGCGCCTACAATGAGCAGTTCTTC. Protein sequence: CANSLISSAYNEQFF.